A selection of T cell receptor beta chains follows, all from one sample in a study of CD8+CD57+ T cells in acquired aplastic anemia. TCRdb analysed the reads with MiXCR anew, one entry per CDR3 protein. The table lists about 150,000 distinct CDR3 sequences, over 50% of them singletons. Sequenced sample: sorted CD4+, CD8+, or CD8+CD57+ T cells (not recorded which) from PBMCs. The receptors were sampled from a human donor with aplastic anemia. Each CDR3 is given without its conserved first and last residue. Not all rows give a size; the values are once, few, many and, for expanded clones, a class.

v_gene	j_gene	abundance	CDR3aa
TRBV7-2	TRBJ2-7	-	ASSPGGTRPYEQY
TRBV24-1	TRBJ1-5	-	ATSGGTGNQPQH
TRBV4-1	TRBJ2-1	many	ATLRADNEQF
TRBV25-1	TRBJ1-1	many	ASSELRELSEAF
TRBV9	TRBJ2-7	-	ASSPASSLYYEQY
TRBV3-1	TRBJ2-2	-	ASRRVEDRGLTGELF
TRBV10-3	TRBJ2-3	-	AIFSGRGPTDTQY
TRBV14	TRBJ1-2	many	ASSPTGMGVYNYGYT
TRBV25-1	TRBJ1-5	few	ASSPPGVSSNQPQH
TRBV20-1	TRBJ2-3	-	SAISGDTDTQY
TRBV2	TRBJ1-1	few	ASSEGQAGTTEAF
TRBV10-3	TRBJ2-3	many	AISESLGAADTQY
TRBV10-3	TRBJ2-1	-	AISELGIWF
TRBV29-1	TRBJ1-5	-	SVRWGDNQPQH
TRBV7-3	TRBJ2-1	-	ASSLLTDSYNEQF
TRBV20-1	TRBJ2-7	-	SASIGTGVDEQY
TRBV7-6	TRBJ2-5	many	ASSLATSGGAWETQY
TRBV6-4	TRBJ2-5	-	ASSEASLGQETQY